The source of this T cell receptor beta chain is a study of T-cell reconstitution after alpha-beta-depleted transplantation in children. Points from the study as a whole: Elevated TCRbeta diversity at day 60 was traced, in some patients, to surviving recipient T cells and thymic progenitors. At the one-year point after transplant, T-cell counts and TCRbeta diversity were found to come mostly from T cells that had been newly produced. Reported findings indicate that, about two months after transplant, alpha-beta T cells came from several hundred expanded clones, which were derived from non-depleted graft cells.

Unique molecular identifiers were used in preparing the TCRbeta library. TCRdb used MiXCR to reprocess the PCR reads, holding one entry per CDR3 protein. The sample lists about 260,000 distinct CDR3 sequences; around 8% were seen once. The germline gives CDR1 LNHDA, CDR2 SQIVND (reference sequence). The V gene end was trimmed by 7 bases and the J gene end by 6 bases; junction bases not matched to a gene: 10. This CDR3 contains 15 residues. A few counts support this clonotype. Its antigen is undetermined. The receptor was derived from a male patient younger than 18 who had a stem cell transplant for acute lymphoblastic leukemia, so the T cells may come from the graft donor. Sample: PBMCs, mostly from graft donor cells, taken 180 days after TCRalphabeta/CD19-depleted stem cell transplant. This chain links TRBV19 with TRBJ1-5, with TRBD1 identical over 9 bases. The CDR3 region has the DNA TGTGCCAGTACCGATGCGGGACAGGGCCGTCAGCCCCAGCATTTT. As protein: CASTDAGQGRQPQHF.